The clone carrying this T cell receptor beta chain has just a few counts. The junction had 6 bases not matched to a gene; V was cut back by 0 bases and J by 8 bases. The CDR3 spans 15 residues. CDR1 and CDR2 (germline): SGDLS, YYNGEE. The table came from immunoSEQ multiplex PCR; TCRdb's copy has only in-frame clones and leaves some out. The sample comprises about 64,000 clones, 80% to 90% of which are singletons, and under 4% rests with the top ten. This entry belongs to a study of blood T cell repertoires in COVID-19. This chain joins TRBV9 and TRBJ2-1, with TRBD1 matching over 9 bases. What was sequenced was peripheral blood. The TCR was taken from a man aged 50 to 59 with active COVID-19. CDR3 sequence (DNA): TGTGCCAGCAGCGTAGGGACAGGGGCCGGGGATGAGCAGTTCTTC. Translated, it gives CASSVGTGAGDEQFF.